This TCR beta chain was observed in a study of T cells in Graves' hyperthyroidism and ophthalmopathy. Study at large: The blood sample was taken at first diagnosis, before treatment began.

The TCR beta CDR3 regions underwent amplification using RNA transcripts as the source. The HTBI primer set served for first-round RT-PCR of the TCR CDR3. One entry per CDR3 protein results from TCRdb running MiXCR on the multiplex PCR reads. Of 95,000 to 110,000 distinct CDR3 sequences listed, approximately 16% were seen once; the top ten hold about 45%. Trimming shortened V by 0 bases and J by 5 bases, and 12 bases separated the two germline ends. Per the germline V gene, CDR1 is SGHRS and CDR2 is YFSETQ. This CDR3 region has 14 residues. This clonotype was seen at least ten times. Extraction of PBMCs used roughly 9.3 ml of fresh peripheral blood.

The source of this sequence is a woman aged 45-65 years with Graves' hyperthyroidism. This chain uses TRBV5-1 with TRBJ2-7, with no clear D. Input material: blood. CDR3 residues: CASSLGAGANEQYF. DNA for the CDR3: TGCGCCAGCAGCTTGGGAGCCGGCGCTAACGAGCAGTACTTC.